The rows below give T cell receptor beta chains drawn from one sample of a study of cytomegalovirus exposure and HLA in healthy donors. Some clones are missing from TCRdb's copy, which holds only in-frame ones; the method was immunoSEQ multiplex PCR. The data hold 90,000 to 130,000 clones, with more than 75% observed a single time. Sequencing was carried out using PBMCs. The receptors come from a man in his forties in good health and CMV-seronegative. Both conserved end residues are part of each CDR3. D genes are given only for firm matches. Clone size is shown for a subset of rows, as once, few, many or a class of expanded clone.

abundance,v_gene,d_gene,j_gene,CDR3aa,CDR3nt
NA,TRBV5-1,NA,TRBJ2-7,CASRAGIYEQYF,TGCGCCAGCAGGGCAGGGATCTACGAGCAGTACTTC
NA,TRBV7-6,NA,TRBJ1-5,CASSPRFEQPQHF,TGTGCCAGCAGCCCGCGGTTTGAGCAGCCCCAGCATTTT
NA,TRBV5-6,NA,TRBJ2-3,CASSLTGGGTDTQYF,TGTGCCAGCAGCCTGACAGGAGGTGGCACAGATACGCAGTATTTT
NA,TRBV6-5,NA,TRBJ1-6,CASSGTYNSPLHF,TGTGCCAGTAGCGGGACCTATAATTCACCCCTCCACTTT
NA,TRBV2,NA,TRBJ1-5,CASSTRSQPQHF,TGTGCCAGCAGCACGCGAAGTCAGCCCCAGCATTTT
NA,TRBV15,NA,TRBJ2-5,CATSRDPRETQYF,TGTGCCACCAGCAGAGATCCTAGGGAGACCCAGTACTTC
NA,TRBV29-1,TRBD1,TRBJ1-1,CSVSTGGGRGEAFF,TGCAGCGTTTCGACAGGGGGAGGTAGAGGGGAAGCTTTCTTT
NA,TRBV11-2,TRBD1,TRBJ1-2,CASTTIRDRGNGYTF,TGTGCCAGCACCACGATCCGGGACAGGGGGAATGGCTACACCTTC
once,TRBV7-2,NA,TRBJ1-5,CASSSLPYQPQHF,TGTGCCAGCAGCTCACTACCCTATCAGCCCCAGCATTTT
NA,TRBV23-1,TRBD1,TRBJ1-5,CASSQSNMRDRGLDQPQHF,TGCGCCAGCAGTCAATCTAATATGAGGGACAGGGGGCTGGATCAGCCCCAGCATTTT
NA,TRBV14,NA,TRBJ1-1,CASSLGIYTEAFF,TGTGCCAGCAGCCTCGGGATCTACACTGAAGCTTTCTTT
NA,TRBV28,NA,TRBJ1-6,CASGAGHGQPPLHF,TGTGCCAGCGGAGCGGGGCATGGACAGCCACCCCTCCACTTT
NA,TRBV28,TRBD1,TRBJ1-2,CASLSDRTRIYGYTF,TGTGCCAGCTTATCGGACAGGACGAGGATCTATGGCTACACCTTC
NA,TRBV5-5,NA,TRBJ1-2,CASSLDGLYGYTF,TGTGCCAGCAGCTTGGACGGACTGTATGGCTACACCTTC
NA,TRBV6-1,NA,TRBJ1-5,CASSDRQGLSNQPQHF,TGTGCCAGCAGTGATCGCCAGGGGTTGAGCAATCAGCCCCAGCATTTT
NA,TRBV6-5,TRBD2,TRBJ2-4,CASGPAGQAKNIQYF,TGTGCCAGCGGACCAGCGGGGCAGGCCAAAAACATTCAGTACTTC
NA,TRBV2,NA,TRBJ2-7,CASSLVKGAVEQYF,TGTGCCAGCAGTTTGGTTAAGGGAGCCGTCGAGCAGTACTTC
NA,TRBV28,TRBD1,TRBJ2-2,CASNPTGTGTRTGELFF,TGTGCCAGCAACCCCACCGGGACAGGGACGAGAACCGGGGAGCTGTTTTTT
NA,TRBV18,NA,TRBJ2-5,CASSPRDFEETQYF,TGTGCCAGCTCACCACGGGACTTCGAAGAGACCCAGTACTTC
NA,TRBV5-6,NA,TRBJ1-1,CASSLPALSTEAFF,TGTGCCAGCAGCTTGCCGGCACTATCGACGGAAGCTTTCTTT
once,TRBV29-1,NA,TRBJ2-2,CSVAQHTGELFF,TGCAGCGTTGCACAACACACCGGGGAGCTGTTTTTT
NA,TRBV5-1,NA,TRBJ2-3,CASSLRVRDTQYF,TGCGCCAGCAGCTTGCGGGTCCGAGATACGCAGTATTTT
NA,TRBV6-7,TRBD1,TRBJ2-6,CASSSGQYISGANVLTF,TGTGCCAGCAGTTCGGGACAGTATATCTCTGGGGCCAACGTCCTGACTTTC
NA,TRBV7-3,NA,TRBJ2-1,CASSLARLNEQFF,TGTGCCAGCAGCTTAGCTAGGCTTAATGAGCAGTTCTTC
NA,TRBV9,NA,TRBJ2-1,CASSVSLERAYNEQFF,TGTGCCAGCAGCGTAAGTCTAGAGAGGGCCTACAATGAGCAGTTCTTC
few,TRBV4-3,NA,TRBJ2-3,CASSQDLGGGTDTQYF,TGCGCCAGCAGCCAAGATCTAGGGGGGGGCACAGATACGCAGTATTTT
NA,TRBV14,NA,TRBJ1-1,CASSQQKMNTEAFF,TGTGCCAGCAGCCAACAGAAGATGAACACTGAAGCTTTCTTT
NA,TRBV5-1,NA,TRBJ1-4,CASSLEGVTPNEKLFF,TGCGCCAGCAGCTTGGAAGGGGTTACGCCTAATGAAAAACTGTTTTTT
NA,TRBV19,NA,TRBJ1-6,CASSSQTGNSPLHF,TGTGCCAGTAGTAGCCAGACGGGGAATTCACCCCTCCACTTT
NA,TRBV5-4,TRBD2,TRBJ2-5,CASSLVGGETQYF,TGTGCCAGCAGCTTGGTCGGGGGGGAGACCCAGTACTTC
NA,TRBV27,NA,TRBJ1-1,CASSSTRGPAFF,TGTGCCAGCAGCTCAACCCGGGGTCCGGCTTTCTTT
NA,TRBV28,NA,TRBJ2-5,CASSLGFGMKYQETQYF,TGTGCCAGCAGTTTGGGGTTCGGGATGAAGTACCAAGAGACCCAGTACTTC
NA,TRBV10-2,NA,TRBJ2-7,CASSATIGHSYEQYF,TGCGCCAGCAGCGCCACCATTGGACACTCCTACGAGCAGTACTTC
few,TRBV6-5,NA,TRBJ2-2,CASVPPGNTGELFF,TGTGCCAGCGTCCCTCCAGGGAACACCGGGGAGCTGTTTTTT
NA,TRBV28,NA,TRBJ1-1,CATTTGRISEAFF,TGTGCCACTACCACAGGGCGGATTTCTGAAGCTTTCTTT
NA,TRBV2,TRBD1,TRBJ1-2,CASNYLSGGGDGYTF,TGTGCCAGCAATTACTTGTCAGGGGGTGGAGATGGCTACACCTTC
few,TRBV6-6,NA,TRBJ2-7,CASSPQGLVGEQYF,TGTGCCAGCAGTCCTCAGGGGCTTGTTGGCGAGCAGTACTTC
NA,TRBV30,TRBD1,TRBJ1-4,CAWGTGGDYEKLFF,TGTGCCTGGGGGACAGGGGGAGATTATGAAAAACTGTTTTTT
NA,TRBV27,TRBD1,TRBJ2-7,CASSGTGKYEQYF,TGTGCCAGCAGTGGGACAGGGAAATACGAGCAGTACTTC
NA,TRBV10-3,TRBD1,TRBJ2-7,CAISVDRDSYEQYF,TGTGCCATCAGTGTCGACAGGGACTCCTACGAGCAGTACTTC
NA,TRBV11-3,NA,TRBJ2-1,CASSLDRQLYNEQFF,TGTGCCAGCAGCTTAGATAGACAGCTCTACAATGAGCAGTTCTTC
NA,TRBV27,TRBD1,TRBJ2-5,CASRTGGHRKTQYF,TGTGCCAGCAGGACAGGGGGCCACCGAAAGACCCAGTACTTC
NA,TRBV4-3,TRBD2,TRBJ2-7,CASSQVRASGGYEQYF,TGCGCCAGCAGCCAAGTAAGGGCCAGCGGGGGTTACGAGCAGTACTTC
NA,TRBV5-1,NA,TRBJ1-1,CASHPGQLNTEAFF,TGCGCCAGCCACCCCGGACAGTTGAACACTGAAGCTTTCTTT
few,TRBV7-2,NA,TRBJ1-2,CASSLAGRNYGYTF,TGTGCCAGCAGCTTAGCTGGCAGGAACTATGGCTACACCTTC
NA,TRBV28,TRBD1,TRBJ1-6,CASSLWTGNSPLHF,TGTGCCAGCAGTTTATGGACAGGGAATTCACCCCTCCACTTT